The 23 T cell receptor beta chains given below trace back to one sample, sequenced in a study of shared clonotypes between healthy human individuals (dated by TCRdb to between 2020 and 2021). Library preparation was by the immunoSEQ multiplex PCR assay. Held by TCRdb, this immuneACCESS table contains in-frame sequences only and omits some clones. Under half of the omission traces to an unresolved V gene where checked; the cause of the rest is unknown. The sample data list roughly 330,000 clones, and 74% of these were observed just once. Together, the top ten hold over 9% of the sample. Source material: memory CD4+ T cells sorted from blood. The cell subset or site label of this sample denotes: CD45RA-negative fraction. These receptors were obtained from a man aged 25-45 years in good health.

The V and J genes are TRBV18 and TRBJ1-4, with no clear D. Germline loops: CDR1 KGHSH, CDR2 LQKENI. V lost 3 bases, J lost 4 bases, and 18 bases lay in between. The CDR3 covers 17 residues. This CDR3 reads CASSPELTNFNNEKLFF. The CDR3 DNA reads TGTGCCAGCTCACCGGAGTTAACCAATTTTAATAATGAAAAACTGTTTTTT.

This chain uses TRBV7-8 with TRBJ2-1; D may be TRBD2 (6 bases). The V gene lost 4 bases and the J gene lost 3 bases, with 13 bases spanning the gap. Germline V gives CDR1 SGHVS, CDR2 FQNEAQ. The CDR3 totals 15 residues. Here the CDR3 DNA reads TGTGCCAGCAGCTCCCGGGACTCCAGCTACAATGAGCAGTTCTTC. Translation: CASSSRDSSYNEQFF.

In its sample, this clone was seen once. The V call is TRBV27, the J call TRBJ2-7, with D possibly matching TRBD2 (6 bases). This CDR3 region has 12 residues. V was pared by 2 bases and J by 6 bases, with 8 bases between. Looked up from germline, CDR1 is MNHEY and CDR2 is SMNVEV (reference sequence). This CDR3 is CASSLRRGEQYF. CDR3 nucleotides: TGTGCCAGCAGTTTAAGGCGGGGCGAGCAGTACTTC.

The chain recombines TRBV6-1 with TRBJ2-3; D is undetermined. Germline V gene data show CDR1 as MNHNS and CDR2 as SASEGT. This CDR3 region has 15 residues. The V end lost 1 base, the J end lost 8 bases, and 16 bases lay between the germline ends. The CDR3 spells CASSEGALGVGTQYF. DNA for the CDR3: TGTGCCAGCAGTGAAGGTGCCTTAGGTGTCGGTACGCAGTATTTT.

The J gene is TRBJ2-5, the V gene TRBV29-1; the D call may be TRBD1 or TRBD2 (5 bases each). Germline loops: CDR1 SQVTM, CDR2 ANQGSEA. Trimming took off 7 bases at V and 3 bases at J, with 15 bases between the two ends. The CDR3 runs to 13 residues. CDR3 sequence reads: CSGSKGTEETQYF. The CDR3 bases are TGCAGCGGCTCGAAGGGGACGGAAGAGACCCAGTACTTC.

The CDR3 loop reads CASSQYSNTEAFF. As DNA, the CDR3 is TGCGCCAGCAGCCAATATTCCAACACTGAAGCTTTCTTT. The chain is built from TRBV4-3 and TRBJ1-1, with unresolved D. Deletions cut 2 bases from V and 2 bases from J, with 6 bases between. Germline V CDR1 and CDR2: LGHNA, YSLEER. CDR3 length: 13 amino acids.

This clone appeared once. This CDR3 is also generated by other DNA sequences in the sample. V and J are TRBV15 and TRBJ2-1; D not certain. The CDR3 contains 13 residues. V lost 0 bases, J lost 6 bases, and 6 bases lay in between. CDR1 and CDR2 from the germline V gene are LNHNV and YYDKDF (reference sequence). The CDR3 here is CATSRDFANEQFF. The DNA for the CDR3 is TGTGCCACCAGCAGAGATTTTGCCAATGAGCAGTTCTTC.

V gene TRBV2 combines with J gene TRBJ2-5; perhaps TRBD2 as D (6 bases). The V and J ends lost 6 bases and 4 bases respectively, with 15 bases between them. CDR3 length: 14 amino acids. Germline V gives CDR1 SNHLY, CDR2 FYNNEI. CDR3 bases: TGTGCCAGCAGAGGAGGGGCAGGGCGAGAGACCCAGTACTTC. Its translation is CASRGGAGRETQYF.

The chain couples TRBV10-2 to TRBJ2-1, with D perhaps TRBD1 or TRBD2 (5 bases each). The CDR3 contains 15 residues. With 2 bases removed from V and 4 bases from J, the gap between germline ends came to 12 bases. Germline CDR1 WSHSY, CDR2 SAAADI. The CDR3, as DNA: TGCGCCAGCAGTGAGAATTATGGGGGATACAATGAGCAGTTCTTC. This encodes CASSENYGGYNEQFF.

V gene TRBV19 combines with J gene TRBJ2-2; possibly TRBD1 for D (6 bases). The CDR3 consists of 13 residues. Germline V gene data show CDR1 as LNHDA and CDR2 as SQIVND (reference sequence). Trimming removed 1 base from V and 6 bases from J, with 6 bases in between. CDR3 coding DNA: TGTGCCAGTAGTATAGGGACAGCCGGGGAGCTGTTTTTT. This sequence encodes CASSIGTAGELFF.

This rearrangement joins TRBV7-7 to TRBJ2-3, with 7 bases fitting TRBD2. The length of the CDR3 is 13 residues. Germline V gene lookup returns CDR1 SSHAT and CDR2 FNYEAQ (reference sequence). The V and J ends lost 5 bases and 6 bases, in that order; junction bases with no gene match: 5. The CDR3 loop reads CASSPAGVDTQYF. In DNA, the CDR3 is TGTGCCAGCAGCCCGGCGGGGGTTGATACGCAGTATTTT.

The chain carries TRBV28 and TRBJ1-2, with 7 bases fitting TRBD1. The CDR3 runs to 13 residues. V trimming: 6 bases; J trimming: 6 bases; junction bases outside the gene matches: 7. Per germline, CDR1 MDHEN and CDR2 SYDVKM. In nucleotides, the CDR3 is TGTGCCAGCAGGAAGACAGGGAAGGATGGCTACACCTTC. This gives the protein CASRKTGKDGYTF.

This chain uses TRBV29-1 with TRBJ2-1, with 10 bases fitting TRBD2. The V segment lost 7 bases and the J segment 3 bases; nucleotides outside the gene matches: 12. Germline V lookup: CDR1 SQVTM, CDR2 ANQGSEA. The CDR3 contains 16 residues. CDR3 residues: CSATKTSGRDYNEQFF. Written as DNA, the CDR3 is TGCAGCGCAACCAAGACAAGCGGGAGGGACTACAATGAGCAGTTCTTC.

The CDR3 DNA follows: TGTGCCAGCAGCCCAGAGTACCAAGAGACCCAGTACTTC. Encoded protein: CASSPEYQETQYF. The chain combines TRBV5-4 with TRBJ2-5; D is undetermined. Germline V gene data show CDR1 as SGHNT and CDR2 as YYREEE (reference sequence). The V end was cut by 4 bases, the J end by 0 bases, with 7 bases between. CDR3 size: 13 residues.

The V gene is TRBV7-8, the J gene TRBJ2-7; maybe TRBD1 (6 bases). The CDR3 is made up of 14 amino acids. CDR1 SGHVS and CDR2 FQNEAQ come from the germline V gene. The ends were cut back, 1 base at V and 4 bases at J, with 11 bases in the middle. Written as DNA, the CDR3 is TGTGCCAGCAGCTTAGGCCCAGGGGATTACGAGCAGTACTTC. Encoded protein: CASSLGPGDYEQYF.

The chain couples TRBV10-3 to TRBJ2-5; maybe TRBD2 (6 bases). V was shortened by 0 bases and J by 5 bases, with 13 bases between the two germline ends. The CDR3 is 15 amino acids. CDR1 ENHRY and CDR2 SYGVKD come from the germline V gene. The chain's CDR3 is CAISESQGGGETQYF. CDR3 nucleotides: TGTGCCATCAGTGAGTCCCAGGGAGGCGGGGAGACCCAGTACTTC.

This clone appeared a single time. The chain combines TRBV5-1 with TRBJ2-7, with 7 bases matching TRBD2. The CDR3 contains 14 residues. Trimming cost V 0 bases and J 2 bases; bases outside gene matches: 2. Germline-derived CDR1 and CDR2 are SGHRS and YFSETQ. CDR3 region: CASSLGAGAYEQYF. The CDR3 region has the DNA TGCGCCAGCAGCTTGGGGGCGGGAGCCTACGAGCAGTACTTC.

The rearrangement joins TRBV25-1 to TRBJ2-3, with D tentatively TRBD2 (5 bases). The CDR3 has 15 residues. Germline CDR1 is MGHDK and CDR2 is SYGVNS. Trimming took off 3 bases at V and 4 bases at J, with 14 bases between the two ends. The DNA of the CDR3 is TGTGCCAGCAGTGACCCCCGGGATCCTTCAGATACGCAGTATTTT. It codes for CASSDPRDPSDTQYF.

The chain links TRBV19 to TRBJ2-3; TRBD1 might be the D (6 bases). The germline gives CDR1 LNHDA, CDR2 SQIVND (reference sequence). V lost 0 bases, J lost 2 bases, and 12 bases lay in between. This CDR3 comprises 16 residues. The CDR3 spells CASSIDRGHFTDTQYF. In DNA form, the CDR3 reads TGTGCCAGTAGTATAGACCGGGGACATTTCACAGATACGCAGTATTTT.

The gene calls are TRBV5-4 and TRBJ2-4, with 13 bases matching TRBD2. The germline gives CDR1 SGHNT, CDR2 YYREEE (reference sequence). With V trimmed by 0 bases and J by 1 base, 7 bases remained unmatched. This CDR3 is 19 amino acids long. DNA of the CDR3: TGTGCCAGCAGCTTGGCAACTAGCGGGAGGGCCCCGGCCAAAAACATTCAGTACTTC. Amino acids: CASSLATSGRAPAKNIQYF.

In this sample, this clone turned up once. The chain combines TRBV19 with TRBJ2-7; D unresolved. With 1 base removed from V and 2 bases from J, the gap between germline ends came to 12 bases. Germline V gene sequence: CDR1 LNHDA, CDR2 SQIVND (reference sequence). This CDR3 spans 15 amino acids. This chain's CDR3 is CASSIGPEGTYEQYF. The CDR3, as DNA: TGTGCCAGTAGTATAGGGCCAGAAGGGACCTACGAGCAGTACTTC.

The chain recombines TRBV5-1 with TRBJ2-7, with D tentatively TRBD1 (6 bases). The CDR3 runs to 14 residues. V was pared by 4 bases and J by 4 bases, with 15 bases between. Germline CDR1 reads SGHRS; CDR2 reads YFSETQ. CDR3 residues: CASSQAGQQYEQYF. CDR3 coding DNA: TGCGCCAGCAGCCAAGCTGGACAGCAATACGAGCAGTACTTC.

This chain joins TRBV11-3 and TRBJ2-3; TRBD1 matches at 9 bases. V was pared by 6 bases and J by 4 bases, with 2 bases of the junction left unmatched. The CDR3 spans 13 residues. Germline V gene data show CDR1 as SGHNT and CDR2 as YENEEA. The CDR3: CASRGQGADTQYF. DNA of the CDR3: TGTGCCAGCAGGGGACAGGGCGCAGATACGCAGTATTTT.